This paragraph covers one T cell receptor (beta chain) sequence. Which antigen it targets is not known. Base qualities are not provided; no much larger clone lies one nucleotide away. Collaborating institutions collected whole blood in K2EDTA tubes following their own protocols. Collaborator samples were shipped for TCRbeta analysis as frozen whole blood, isolated PBMCs, or DNA extracted from either sample type. The record originates from a study of blood T cell repertoires in COVID-19 (dated by TCRdb to about 2020). Notes on the research overall: Samples covering the acute and convalescent phases of COVID-19 were provided by collaborators in the United States, Italy and Spain. The prospective study material was composed of cDNA or gDNA derived from T cells, B-cell-depleted T cells, or PBMCs. The dataset comprised deeply sampled blood TCRbeta repertoires from subjects exposed to, actively infected with, or recovered from COVID-19. The repertoires were made available in a free public database intended to serve as a resource for research on the immune response to SARS-CoV-2. Samples were obtained from the ongoing ImmuneRACE study (first 160 participants) and from 1,254 subjects provided by 6 global collaborators. The sample metadata nearly always contained a de-identified subject ID, COVID-19 status, age in years and sex. Where available, HLA class I and class II types were taken from metadata supplied by the sample provider and were not determined by assay-based typing. Study-wide findings and limitations: The quantity of clinical and demographic metadata differed by source and by participant and was supplied without curation.

The germline V gene (reference sequence) sets CDR1 to LGHDT and CDR2 to YNNKEL. Unmatched junction bases come to 6, with V trimmed by 1 base and J by 4 bases. The CDR3 covers 15 residues, taking in both the cysteine and the phenylalanine. Here the CDR3 DNA is all that survives: 45 bases in frame from base 1. TCRbeta CDR3 regions were amplified from genomic DNA using the immunoSEQ Assay, a bias-controlled multiplex PCR. The original pipeline was this. Within the assay, amplification of reference gene primers was used to estimate how many nucleated cells each sample contained. To quantify the absolute abundance of each unique TCRbeta CDR3 rearrangement, sequence reads were collapsed and filtered. For each sample, productive Simpson clonality was calculated as the square root of Simpson's diversity index across productive rearrangements. Sourced from immuneACCESS, this table was stored by TCRdb with only in-frame sequences that have V and J called. A share of the clones is absent; for the studies checked, an unresolved V gene accounts for under half, and the remainder has no known explanation. V and J calls and clone size are copied from that table; D and trimming were computed from the DNA. Across this sample there are 300,000 to 400,000 clones, with 65% to 90% seen only once. Of the sample, 7.2% is held by the ten largest clones.

The receptor comes from a human donor in a cohort sampled during active COVID-19. Sequencing was done on a sample of peripheral blood. The chain joins TRBV3-1 (or the pseudogene TRBV3-2) to TRBJ1-2; 7 bases in between match TRBD1. The CDR3 reads CASSQGWDSIYGYTF. The DNA sequence follows: TGTGCCAGCAGCCAAGGATGGGACAGCATCTATGGCTACACCTTC.